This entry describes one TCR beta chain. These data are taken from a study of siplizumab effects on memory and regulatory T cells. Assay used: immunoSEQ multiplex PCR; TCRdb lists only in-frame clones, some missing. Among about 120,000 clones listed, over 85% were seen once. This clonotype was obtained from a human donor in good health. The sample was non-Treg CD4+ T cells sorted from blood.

Here the CDR3 reads CTVLGEGVVTDTQYF. CDR3 DNA: TGCACCGTCCTAGGGGAGGGGGTAGTCACAGATACGCAGTATTTT. This rearrangement joins TRBV29-1 to TRBJ2-3, with a tentative D call TRBD2 (7 bases). CDR1 SQVTM and CDR2 ANQGSEA come from the germline V gene. This CDR3 contains 15 residues.